This TCR beta chain was documented in a study of shared clonotypes between healthy human individuals. Study in general: Used for every donor were three CD4 naive, three CD4 memory, two CD8 naive and one CD8 memory plate.

Germline V gene data show CDR1 as SGDLS and CDR2 as YYNGEE. The CDR3 totals 16 residues. Trimming removed 7 bases from V and 10 bases from J; junction bases left unmatched: 18. In the authors' methods: ImmunoSEQ sequences covered only the junction and lacked quality scores; filtering therefore differed. The assay was immunoSEQ multiplex PCR, and TCRdb's table has in-frame clones only and misses some. V and J calls and clone size are as listed in that table; D and trimming were resolved from the DNA. The sample includes more than 2,000,000 clones, approximately 93% of them seen just once. Sequenced input: naive CD4+ T cells from PBMCs. Subset in this sample: CD45RA+ positively selected. This rearrangement joins TRBV9 to TRBJ2-1; TRBD2 matches at 9 bases. The sequence was obtained from a man aged 18-30 years in good health. Some clones in this sample may be carry-over from other donors' samples. CDR3 protein: CASGRLAAGGRGEQFF. The CDR3 DNA is TGTGCCAGCGGGAGACTAGCGGCCGGGGGACGGGGGGAGCAGTTCTTC.